Listed here are 10 T cell receptor beta chains from one sample, sequenced in a study of shared clonotypes between healthy human individuals. Clones were read by immunoSEQ multiplex PCR, and TCRdb kept only the in-frame ones, dropping some. In the table there are over a million clones, 75% to 85% of which are singletons. Material: memory CD4+ T cells from PBMCs. The subset is: CD45RA-negative fraction. The receptors stem from a man between 18 and 35 years old in good health. Some clones in this sample may be carry-over from other donors' samples.

Points on this clone: The sample contains more than one DNA sequence encoding this CDR3. This chain uses TRBV9 with TRBJ1-1; D is unclear. V lost 7 bases to trimming and J lost 0 bases, with 7 bases between them. Germline V gene sequence: CDR1 SGDLS, CDR2 YYNGEE. The CDR3 contains 12 residues. As DNA, the CDR3 is TGTGCCAGCGGCCAAATGAACACTGAAGCTTTCTTT. Its translation is CASGQMNTEAFF.

The rearrangement uses TRBV19 and TRBJ2-7; D remains unclear. Germline CDR1 and CDR2: LNHDA and SQIVND (reference sequence). This CDR3 has 14 residues. With 4 bases removed from V and 2 bases from J, the gap between germline ends came to 12 bases. CDR3 sequence: CASSSDPGAYEQYF. CDR3 in DNA: TGTGCCAGTAGTAGTGACCCTGGGGCCTACGAGCAGTACTTC.

The CDR3 sequence: CASTPGRAKTEAFF. As DNA, the CDR3 is TGCGCCAGCACCCCCGGCAGGGCGAAGACTGAAGCTTTCTTT. This chain connects TRBV5-1 to TRBJ1-1, with D tentatively TRBD1 (5 bases). CDR3 size: 14 residues. Looked up from germline, CDR1 is SGHRS and CDR2 is YFSETQ. Between the trimmed V and J ends, which lost 6 bases and 5 bases, there was a span of 17 bases.

This rearrangement joins TRBV6-1 to TRBJ1-5; TRBD1 might be the D (5 bases). Germline CDR1 and CDR2: MNHNS and SASEGT. The CDR3 length is 15 residues. Trimming shortened V by 2 bases and J by 6 bases, and 14 bases separated the two germline ends. In nucleotides, the CDR3 is TGTGCCAGCAGTGAATTCGGGGGAGGACGTCAGCCCCAGCATTTT. Its protein is CASSEFGGGRQPQHF.

This rearrangement joins TRBV25-1 to TRBJ2-3; no firm D call. Germline V gene lookup returns CDR1 MGHDK and CDR2 SYGVNS. This CDR3 is 13 amino acids long. V gave up 3 bases and J gave up 1 base, with 5 bases separating them. The CDR3 region has the DNA TGTGCCAGCAGTGACTCTCGCACAGATACGCAGTATTTT. Translated: CASSDSRTDTQYF.

The J gene is TRBJ2-1, the V gene TRBV5-1; 11 nucleotides match TRBD1. CDR1 and CDR2 from the germline V gene are SGHRS and YFSETQ. This CDR3 contains 14 residues. The V and J ends lost 5 bases and 7 bases, in that order; junction bases with no gene match: 5. For the CDR3, the DNA is TGCGCCAGCAGGAGGGACAGGGGGTGGAATGAGCAGTTCTTC. Its translation is CASRRDRGWNEQFF. The full variable domain, rest sourced from reference TRBV5-1 and TRBJ2-1, is KAGVTQTPRYLIKTRGQQVTLSCSPISGHRSVSWYQQTPGQGLQFLFEYFSETQRNKGNFPGRFSGRQFSNSRSEMNVSTLELGDSALYLCASRRDRGWNEQFFGPGTRLTVL.

V and J are TRBV7-2 and TRBJ2-5; 13 bases align to TRBD2. This CDR3 is built from 15 residues. V shed 4 bases, J shed 5 bases, and the junction held 4 bases outside the gene matches. Germline values: CDR1 SGHTA, CDR2 FQGNSA. CDR3 sequence (DNA): TGTGCCAGCAGCTGGACTAGCGGGAGTAGGGAGACCCAGTACTTC. Translating it yields CASSWTSGSRETQYF.

This sequence joins TRBV5-1 and TRBJ2-2; 8 bases agree with TRBD1. Germline assignment: CDR1 SGHRS and CDR2 YFSETQ. The V and J ends lost 4 bases and 0 bases, in that order; junction bases with no gene match: 8. The CDR3 has 17 amino acids. The CDR3: CASSVRQGLANTGELFF. DNA of the CDR3: TGCGCCAGCAGCGTACGACAGGGGCTGGCGAACACCGGGGAGCTGTTTTTT.

The chain links TRBV6-5 to TRBJ1-4, with D unclear. The germline V gene encodes CDR1 MNHEY and CDR2 SVGAGI. The CDR3 totals 12 residues. V lost 0 bases, J lost 8 bases, and 4 bases lay in between. Here the CDR3 DNA reads TGTGCCAGCAGTTACTCGAGGGAAAAACTGTTTTTT. Translation gives CASSYSREKLFF.

This sequence joins TRBV5-8 and TRBJ2-1; TRBD2 agrees at 10 bases. V lost 2 bases to trimming and J lost 9 bases; unmatched junction nucleotides: 5. The CDR3 covers 14 residues. CDR1 is SGHTS, CDR2 YDEGEE, per germline. The DNA for the CDR3 is TGTGCCAGCAGCTTAATAATAGCGGGAGGTGAGCAGTTCTTC. This gives the protein CASSLIIAGGEQFF.